This TCR beta chain emerged from a study of cytomegalovirus exposure and HLA in healthy donors. Overall study results and limits: CMV antigen specificity was confirmed in vitro for three CMV-associated chains.

Remarks on this clone: Antigen: not known.

The CDR3 has 16 residues. The junction had 7 bases not matched to a gene; V was cut back by 6 bases and J by 4 bases. Germline CDR1 reads SGHAT; CDR2 reads FQDESV (reference sequence). Vbeta (60) and Jbeta (13) primers were used in the PCR. Profiling relied on immunoSEQ multiplex PCR, and the TCRdb table lists in-frame clones only, not all of them. There are a few hundred thousand clones in the sample; approximately 91% occur only once, and roughly 1.5% lies in the top ten. This clonotype was obtained from a girl aged 2-10 years in good health and CMV-seronegative. The V call is TRBV11-1, the J call TRBJ2-1, with 12 nucleotides matching TRBD2. Input material: PBMCs. CDR3 sequence (DNA): TGTGCCAGCAGTCCTTGGACTAGCGGGGATTACAATGAGCAGTTCTTC. This encodes CASSPWTSGDYNEQFF.